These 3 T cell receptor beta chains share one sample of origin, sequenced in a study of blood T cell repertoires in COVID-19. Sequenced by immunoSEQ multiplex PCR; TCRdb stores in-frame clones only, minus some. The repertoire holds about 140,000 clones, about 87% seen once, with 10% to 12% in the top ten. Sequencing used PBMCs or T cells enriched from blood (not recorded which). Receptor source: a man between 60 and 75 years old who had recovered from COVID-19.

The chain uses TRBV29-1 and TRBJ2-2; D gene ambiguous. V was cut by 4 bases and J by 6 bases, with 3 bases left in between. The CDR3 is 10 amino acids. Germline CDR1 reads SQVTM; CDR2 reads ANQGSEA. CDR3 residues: CSVVSGELFF. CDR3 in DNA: TGCAGCGTTGTATCCGGGGAGCTGTTTTTT.

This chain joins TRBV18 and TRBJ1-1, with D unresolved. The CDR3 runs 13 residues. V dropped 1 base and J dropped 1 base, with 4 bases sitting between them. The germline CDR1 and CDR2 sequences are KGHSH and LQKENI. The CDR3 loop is CASSPLGNTEAFF. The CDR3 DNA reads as TGTGCCAGCTCACCACTCGGGAACACTGAAGCTTTCTTT.

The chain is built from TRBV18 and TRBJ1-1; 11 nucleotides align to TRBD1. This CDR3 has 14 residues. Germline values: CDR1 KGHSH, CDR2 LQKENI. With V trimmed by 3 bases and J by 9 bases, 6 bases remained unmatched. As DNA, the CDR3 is TGTGCCAGCTCACCTCTCGGACAGGGGGCACAAGCTTTCTTT. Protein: CASSPLGQGAQAFF.